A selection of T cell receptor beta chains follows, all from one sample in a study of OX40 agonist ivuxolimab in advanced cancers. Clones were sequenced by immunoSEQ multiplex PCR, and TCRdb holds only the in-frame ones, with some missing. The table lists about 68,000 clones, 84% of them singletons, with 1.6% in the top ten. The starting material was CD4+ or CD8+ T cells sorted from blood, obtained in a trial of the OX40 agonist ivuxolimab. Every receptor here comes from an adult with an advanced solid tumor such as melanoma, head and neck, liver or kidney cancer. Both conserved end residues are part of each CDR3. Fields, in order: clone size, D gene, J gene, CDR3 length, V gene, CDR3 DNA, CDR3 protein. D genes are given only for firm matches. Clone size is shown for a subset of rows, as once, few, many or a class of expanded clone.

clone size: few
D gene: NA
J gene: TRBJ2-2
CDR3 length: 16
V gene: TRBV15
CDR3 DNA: TGTGCCACCAGCAGAGATTTAGGAGAGATCACCGGGGAGCTGTTTTTT
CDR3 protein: CATSRDLGEITGELFF

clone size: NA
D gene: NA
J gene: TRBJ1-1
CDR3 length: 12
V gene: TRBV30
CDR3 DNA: TGTGCCCGGAGACTGTCGAACACTGAAGCTTTCTTT
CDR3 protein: CARRLSNTEAFF

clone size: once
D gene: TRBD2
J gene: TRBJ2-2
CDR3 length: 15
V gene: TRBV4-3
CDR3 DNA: TGCGCCAGCGGGCCGGGACTAGCGGCCACCGGGGAGCTGTTTTTT
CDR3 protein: CASGPGLAATGELFF

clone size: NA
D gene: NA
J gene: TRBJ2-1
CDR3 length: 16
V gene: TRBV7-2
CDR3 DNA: TGTGCCAGCAGCTTAGCGGGATGGAGGGGGGTCAATGAGCAGTTCTTC
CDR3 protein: CASSLAGWRGVNEQFF

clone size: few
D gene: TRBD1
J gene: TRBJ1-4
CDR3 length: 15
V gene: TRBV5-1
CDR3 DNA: TGCGCCAGCAGCTTGGCCGGGACAGGGGGCGAAAAACTGTTTTTT
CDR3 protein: CASSLAGTGGEKLFF

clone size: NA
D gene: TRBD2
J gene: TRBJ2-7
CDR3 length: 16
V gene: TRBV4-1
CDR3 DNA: TGCGCCAGCAGCCAACTACTAGCGCCGGCTCTGTACGAGCAGTACTTC
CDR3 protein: CASSQLLAPALYEQYF

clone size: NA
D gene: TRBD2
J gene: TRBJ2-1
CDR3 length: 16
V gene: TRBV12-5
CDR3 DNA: TGTGCTAGTGGGATGACTAGCGGGAGTTTCAGCAATGAGCAGTTCTTC
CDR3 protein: CASGMTSGSFSNEQFF

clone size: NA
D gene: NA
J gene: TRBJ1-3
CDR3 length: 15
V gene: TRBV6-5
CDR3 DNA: TGTGCCAGCAGTTACTCTTATGTCAAAGGAAACACCATATATTTT
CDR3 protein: CASSYSYVKGNTIYF

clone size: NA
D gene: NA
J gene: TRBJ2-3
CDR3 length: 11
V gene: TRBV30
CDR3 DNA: TGTGCCTGGAGCGCCCGGGATACGCAGTATTTT
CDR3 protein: CAWSARDTQYF

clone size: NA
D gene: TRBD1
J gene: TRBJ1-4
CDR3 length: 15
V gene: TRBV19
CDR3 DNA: TGTGCCAGTAGTGCCGGGACAGGGGGTAATGAAAAACTGTTTTTT
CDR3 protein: CASSAGTGGNEKLFF

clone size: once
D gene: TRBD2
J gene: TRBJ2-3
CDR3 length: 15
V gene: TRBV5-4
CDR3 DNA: TGTGCCAGCAGTAACAGTAGCGGGAGGGCGGATACGCAGTATTTT
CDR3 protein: CASSNSSGRADTQYF

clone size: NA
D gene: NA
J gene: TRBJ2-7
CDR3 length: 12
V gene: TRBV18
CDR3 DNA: TGTGCCAGCTCACGGGACGAATACGAGCAGTACTTC
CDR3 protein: CASSRDEYEQYF

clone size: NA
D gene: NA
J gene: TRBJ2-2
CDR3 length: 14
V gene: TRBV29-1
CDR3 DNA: TGCAGCGTTGATTGGGGTAGCGACACCGGGGAGCTGTTTTTT
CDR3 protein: CSVDWGSDTGELFF

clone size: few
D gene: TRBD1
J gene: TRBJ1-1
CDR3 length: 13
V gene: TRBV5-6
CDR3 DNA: TGTGCCAGCAGCTGGACAGGGAGTACTGAAGCTTTCTTT
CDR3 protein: CASSWTGSTEAFF

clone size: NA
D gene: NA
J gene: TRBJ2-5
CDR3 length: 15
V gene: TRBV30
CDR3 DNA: TGTGCCTGGAGTGTACCTGGGGGGCGGAGAGAGACCCAGTACTTC
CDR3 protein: CAWSVPGGRRETQYF

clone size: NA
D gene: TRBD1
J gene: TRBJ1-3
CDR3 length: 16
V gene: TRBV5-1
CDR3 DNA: TGCGCCAGCAGCCCGAGGACAGGGCACTCTGGAAACACCATATATTTT
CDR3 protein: CASSPRTGHSGNTIYF